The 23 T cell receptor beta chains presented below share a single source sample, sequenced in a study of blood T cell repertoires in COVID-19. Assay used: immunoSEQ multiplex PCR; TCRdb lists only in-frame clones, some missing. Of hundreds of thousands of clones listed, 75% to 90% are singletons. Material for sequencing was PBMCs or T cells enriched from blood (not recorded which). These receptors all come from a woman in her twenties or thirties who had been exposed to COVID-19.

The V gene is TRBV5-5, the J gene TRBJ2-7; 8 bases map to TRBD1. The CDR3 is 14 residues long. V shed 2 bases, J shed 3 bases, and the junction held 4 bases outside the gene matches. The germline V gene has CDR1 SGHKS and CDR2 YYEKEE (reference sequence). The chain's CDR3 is CASSFTGGIYEQYF. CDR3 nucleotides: TGTGCCAGCAGCTTTACAGGGGGGATCTACGAGCAGTACTTC.

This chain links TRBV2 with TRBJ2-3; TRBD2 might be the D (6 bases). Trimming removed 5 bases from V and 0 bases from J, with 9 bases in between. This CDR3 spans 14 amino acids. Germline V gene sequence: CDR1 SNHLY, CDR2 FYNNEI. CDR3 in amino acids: CASSRRGSTDTQYF. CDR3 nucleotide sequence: TGTGCCAGCAGTCGGCGGGGAAGCACAGATACGCAGTATTTT.

The DNA of the CDR3 is TGTGCCACCAGCAGAGAGAGGGACACCTACGAGCAGTACTTC. Residues: CATSRERDTYEQYF. The V gene is TRBV15, the J gene TRBJ2-7, with D possibly TRBD1 on 6 matching bases. Germline V gene data show CDR1 as LNHNV and CDR2 as YYDKDF (reference sequence). The CDR3 has 14 residues. V was pared by 0 bases and J by 2 bases, with 8 bases between. Combining the CDR3 with reference TRBV15 and TRBJ2-7 gives the whole variable domain DAMVIQNPRYQVTQFGKPVTLSCSQTLNHNVMYWYQQKSSQAPKLLFHYYDKDFNNEADTPDNFQSRRPNTSFCFLDIRSPGLGDTAMYLCATSRERDTYEQYFGPGTRLTVT.

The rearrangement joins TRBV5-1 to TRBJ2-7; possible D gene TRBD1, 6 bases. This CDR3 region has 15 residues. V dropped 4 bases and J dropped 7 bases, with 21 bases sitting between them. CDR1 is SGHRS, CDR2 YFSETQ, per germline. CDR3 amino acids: CASSLTGNGVGEQYF. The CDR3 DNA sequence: TGCGCCAGCAGCCTGACAGGAAACGGGGTGGGGGAGCAGTACTTC.

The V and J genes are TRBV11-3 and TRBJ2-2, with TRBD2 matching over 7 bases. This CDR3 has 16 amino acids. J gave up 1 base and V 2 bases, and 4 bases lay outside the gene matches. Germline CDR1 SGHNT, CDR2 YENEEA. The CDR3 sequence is CASSLRASGNTGELFF. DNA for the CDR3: TGTGCCAGCAGCTTAAGGGCTAGCGGGAACACCGGGGAGCTGTTTTTT.

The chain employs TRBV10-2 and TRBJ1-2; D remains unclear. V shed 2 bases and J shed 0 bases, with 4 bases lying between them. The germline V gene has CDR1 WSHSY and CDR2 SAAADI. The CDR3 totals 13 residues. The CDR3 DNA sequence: TGCGCCAGCAGTGAGCGGTCTAACTATGGCTACACCTTC. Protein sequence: CASSERSNYGYTF.

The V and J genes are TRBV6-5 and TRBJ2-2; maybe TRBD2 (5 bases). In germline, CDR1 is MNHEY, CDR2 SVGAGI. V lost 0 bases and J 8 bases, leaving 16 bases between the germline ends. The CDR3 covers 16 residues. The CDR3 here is CASSYSIGEWVGELFF. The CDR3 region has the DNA TGTGCCAGCAGTTACTCGATTGGGGAGTGGGTGGGGGAGCTGTTTTTT.

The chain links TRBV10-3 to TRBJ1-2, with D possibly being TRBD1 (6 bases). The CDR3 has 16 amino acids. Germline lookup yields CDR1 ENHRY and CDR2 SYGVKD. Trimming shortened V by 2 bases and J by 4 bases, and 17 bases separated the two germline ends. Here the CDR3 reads CAISEPRDKGRYGYTF. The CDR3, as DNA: TGTGCCATCAGTGAGCCCCGGGACAAGGGGCGCTATGGCTACACCTTC.

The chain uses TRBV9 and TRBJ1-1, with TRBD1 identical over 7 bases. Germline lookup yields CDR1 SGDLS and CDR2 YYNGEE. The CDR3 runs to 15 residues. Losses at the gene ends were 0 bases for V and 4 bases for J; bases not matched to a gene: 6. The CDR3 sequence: CASSVAGGGGTEAFF. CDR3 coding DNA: TGTGCCAGCAGCGTAGCGGGAGGGGGCGGCACTGAAGCTTTCTTT.

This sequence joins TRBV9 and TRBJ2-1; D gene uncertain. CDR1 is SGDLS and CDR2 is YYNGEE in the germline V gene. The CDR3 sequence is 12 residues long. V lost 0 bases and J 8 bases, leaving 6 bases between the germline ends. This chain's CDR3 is CASSVAGDEQFF. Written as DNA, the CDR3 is TGTGCCAGCAGCGTAGCTGGAGATGAGCAGTTCTTC.

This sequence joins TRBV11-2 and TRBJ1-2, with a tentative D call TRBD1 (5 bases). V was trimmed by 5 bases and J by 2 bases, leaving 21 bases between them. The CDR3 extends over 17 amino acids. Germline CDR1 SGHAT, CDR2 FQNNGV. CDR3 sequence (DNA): TGTGCCAGCAGCCCCAGTGGTTGGCGTGGACAAAACTATGGCTACACCTTC. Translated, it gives CASSPSGWRGQNYGYTF.

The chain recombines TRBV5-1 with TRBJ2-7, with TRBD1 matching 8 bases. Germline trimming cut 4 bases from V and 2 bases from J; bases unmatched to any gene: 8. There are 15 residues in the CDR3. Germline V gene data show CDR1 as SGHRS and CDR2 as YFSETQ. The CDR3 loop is CASSPRTGIPYEQYF. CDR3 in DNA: TGCGCCAGCAGCCCACGGACAGGGATCCCCTACGAGCAGTACTTC.

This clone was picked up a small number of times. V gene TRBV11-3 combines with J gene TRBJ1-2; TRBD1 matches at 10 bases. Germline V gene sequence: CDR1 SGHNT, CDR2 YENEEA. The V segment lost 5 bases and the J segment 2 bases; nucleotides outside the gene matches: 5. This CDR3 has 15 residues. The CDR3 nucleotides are TGTGCCAGCAGCCCAGGGACAGGGGCCAACTATGGCTACACCTTC. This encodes CASSPGTGANYGYTF.

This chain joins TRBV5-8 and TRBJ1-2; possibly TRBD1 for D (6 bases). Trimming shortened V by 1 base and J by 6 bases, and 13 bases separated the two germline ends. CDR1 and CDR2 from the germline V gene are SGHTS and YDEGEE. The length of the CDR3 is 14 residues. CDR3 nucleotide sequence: TGTGCCAGCAGCTTGAAGCGGGGGCCTGATGGCTACACCTTC. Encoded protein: CASSLKRGPDGYTF.

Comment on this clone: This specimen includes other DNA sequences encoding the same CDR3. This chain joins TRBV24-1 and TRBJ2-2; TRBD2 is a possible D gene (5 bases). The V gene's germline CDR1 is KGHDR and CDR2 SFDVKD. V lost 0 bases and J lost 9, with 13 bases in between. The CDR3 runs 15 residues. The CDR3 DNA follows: TGTGCCACCAGTGATTTGCAAGAGGGATCAAGGGAGCTGTTTTTT. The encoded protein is CATSDLQEGSRELFF.

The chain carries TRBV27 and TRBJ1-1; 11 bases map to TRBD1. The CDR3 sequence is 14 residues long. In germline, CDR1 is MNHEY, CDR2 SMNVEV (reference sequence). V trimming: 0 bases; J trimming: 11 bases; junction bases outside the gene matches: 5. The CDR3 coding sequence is TGTGCCAGCAGTTTATCAGGGACAGGGGGTCACGCTTTCTTT. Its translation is CASSLSGTGGHAFF.

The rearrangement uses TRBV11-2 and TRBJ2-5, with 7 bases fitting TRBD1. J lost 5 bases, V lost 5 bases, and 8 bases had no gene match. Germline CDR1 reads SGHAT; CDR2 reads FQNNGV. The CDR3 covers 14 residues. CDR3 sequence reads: CASSRTGVAETQYF. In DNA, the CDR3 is TGTGCCAGCAGCCGAACAGGGGTCGCGGAGACCCAGTACTTC.

The CDR3 protein is CASSIGTGIWNTEAFF. The DNA for the CDR3 is TGTGCCAGTAGTATAGGGACAGGGATCTGGAACACTGAAGCTTTCTTT. The rearrangement uses TRBV19 and TRBJ1-1; 8 bases align to TRBD1. The CDR3 is 16 amino acids. With V trimmed by 1 base and J by 1 base, 5 bases remained unmatched. Looked up from germline, CDR1 is LNHDA and CDR2 is SQIVND (reference sequence).

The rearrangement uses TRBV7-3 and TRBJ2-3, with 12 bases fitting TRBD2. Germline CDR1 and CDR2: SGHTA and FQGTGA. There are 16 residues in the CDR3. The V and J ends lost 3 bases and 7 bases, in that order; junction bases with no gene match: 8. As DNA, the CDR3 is TGTGCCAGCAGCTTCCGCCCTAGCGGGGGGGGTTATACGCAGTATTTT. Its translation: CASSFRPSGGGYTQYF. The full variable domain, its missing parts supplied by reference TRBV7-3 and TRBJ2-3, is GAGVSQTPSNKVTEKGKYVELRCDPISGHTALYWYRQSLGQGPEFLIYFQGTGAADDSGLPNDRFFAVRPEGSVSTLKIQRTERGDSAVYLCASSFRPSGGGYTQYFGPGTRLTVL.

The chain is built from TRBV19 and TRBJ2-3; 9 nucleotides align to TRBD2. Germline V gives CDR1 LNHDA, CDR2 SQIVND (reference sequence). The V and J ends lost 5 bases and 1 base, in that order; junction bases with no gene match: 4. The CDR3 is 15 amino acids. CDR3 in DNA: TGTGCCAGTAGTCTATCTAGCGGGGGCACAGATACGCAGTATTTT. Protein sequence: CASSLSSGGTDTQYF. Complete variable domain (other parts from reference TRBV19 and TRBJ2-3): DGGITQSPKYLFRKEGQNVTLSCEQNLNHDAMYWYRQDPGQGLRLIYYSQIVNDFQKGDIAEGYSVSREKKESFPLTVTSAQKNPTAFYLCASSLSSGGTDTQYFGPGTRLTVL.

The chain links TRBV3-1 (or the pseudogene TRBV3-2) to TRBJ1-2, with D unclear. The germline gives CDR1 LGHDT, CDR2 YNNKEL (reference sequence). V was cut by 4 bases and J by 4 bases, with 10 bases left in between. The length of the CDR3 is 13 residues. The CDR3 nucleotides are TGTGCCAGCAGCCTACAGTACTTCTATGGCTACACCTTC. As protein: CASSLQYFYGYTF.

The CDR3: CATDGREDTEAFF. For the CDR3, the DNA is TGTGCCACCGATGGCAGGGAAGACACTGAAGCTTTCTTT. V and J are TRBV24-1 and TRBJ1-1; D might be TRBD1 (5 bases). The CDR3 has 13 amino acids. V was clipped by 9 bases and J by 3 bases, with 13 bases between them. In germline, CDR1 is KGHDR, CDR2 SFDVKD.

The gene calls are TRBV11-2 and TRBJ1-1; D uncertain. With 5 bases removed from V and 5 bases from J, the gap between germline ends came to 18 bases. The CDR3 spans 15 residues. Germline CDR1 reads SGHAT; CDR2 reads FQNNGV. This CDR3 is CASSPGVIKRTEAFF. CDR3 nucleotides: TGTGCCAGCAGCCCCGGGGTCATCAAGCGGACTGAAGCTTTCTTT.